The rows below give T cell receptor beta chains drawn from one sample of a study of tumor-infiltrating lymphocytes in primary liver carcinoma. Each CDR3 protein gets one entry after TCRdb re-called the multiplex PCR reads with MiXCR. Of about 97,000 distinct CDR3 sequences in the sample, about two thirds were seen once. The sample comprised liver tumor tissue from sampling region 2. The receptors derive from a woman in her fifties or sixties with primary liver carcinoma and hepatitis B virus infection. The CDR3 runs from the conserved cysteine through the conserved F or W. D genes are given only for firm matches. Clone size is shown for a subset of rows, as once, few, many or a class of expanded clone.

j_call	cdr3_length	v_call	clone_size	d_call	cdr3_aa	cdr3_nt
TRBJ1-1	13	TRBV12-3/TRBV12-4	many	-	CASSEDSYTEAFF	TGTGCCAGCAGCGAAGACAGTTACACTGAAGCTTTCTTT
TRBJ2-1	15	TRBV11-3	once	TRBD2	CTCSLRTSGSLEQFF	TGTACCTGCAGCTTAAGGACTAGTGGGAGTCTTGAGCAGTTCTTC
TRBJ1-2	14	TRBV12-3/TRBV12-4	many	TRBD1	CASSLEGQDYGYTF	TGTGCCAGCAGTTTAGAGGGACAGGACTATGGCTACACCTTC
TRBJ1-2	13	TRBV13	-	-	CASSSHEYYGYAF	TGTGCCAGCAGCTCACATGAGTACTATGGCTACGCCTTC
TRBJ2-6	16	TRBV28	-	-	CASNTGRFTGANVLTF	TGTGCCAGCAATACGGGACGGTTCACTGGGGCCAACGTCCTGACTTTC
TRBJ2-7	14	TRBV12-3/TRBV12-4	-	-	CVSRGGHGPYEQYF	TGTGTCAGCAGGGGAGGTCACGGACCCTACGAGCAGTACTTC
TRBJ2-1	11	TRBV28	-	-	CAISLVHEWFF	TGTGCCATCAGTTTGGTGCACGAGTGGTTCTTC
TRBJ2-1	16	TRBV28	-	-	CASSPLEVASYNEQFF	TGTGCCAGCAGTCCACTCGAGGTGGCATCCTACAATGAGCAGTTCTTC
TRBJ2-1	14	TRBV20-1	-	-	CSARDGGLSETQFF	TGCAGTGCTAGAGATGGGGGGCTTAGCGAAACGCAGTTCTTC
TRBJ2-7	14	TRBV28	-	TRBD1	CASTGTGYDPEQYF	TGTGCCAGCACTGGGACAGGGTATGATCCCGAGCAGTACTTC
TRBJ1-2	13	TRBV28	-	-	CASSFPANYGYTF	TGTGCCAGCAGTTTTCCAGCTAACTATGGCTACACCTTC
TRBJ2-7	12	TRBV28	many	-	CASSLKPHEQYF	TGTGCCAGCAGTTTGAAGCCCCACGAGCAGTACTTC
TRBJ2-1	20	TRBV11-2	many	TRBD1	CASSFNRDRGTQVSYNEQFF	TGTGCCAGCAGCTTCAACCGGGACAGGGGGACCCAGGTCTCCTACAATGAGCAGTTCTTC
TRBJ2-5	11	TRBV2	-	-	CASSTRATQYF	TGTGCCAGCAGCACCAGAGCGACCCAGTACTTC